The 20 T cell receptor beta chains below come from one sample, sequenced in a study of blood T cell repertoires in COVID-19. Sequencing used immunoSEQ multiplex PCR; TCRdb keeps in-frame clones, though not all of them. The sample includes 40,000 to 50,000 clones, 89% of them seen just once. Sequenced sample: peripheral blood. These receptors were collected from a human donor in a cohort sampled during active COVID-19.

This chain links TRBV6-1 with TRBJ1-6, with 7 bases aligning to TRBD1. This CDR3 region has 18 residues. The V gene's germline CDR1 is MNHNS and CDR2 SASEGT. Trimming cost V 3 bases and J 0 bases; bases outside gene matches: 8. The CDR3 bases are TGTGCCAGCAGTGACGCTACAGGGGCGATCTCCTATAATTCACCCCTCCACTTT. Its protein is CASSDATGAISYNSPLHF.

A single count supports this clone. The rearrangement links TRBV6-5 to TRBJ1-2; 7 bases map to TRBD1. This CDR3 is 14 amino acids long. The trim removed 5 bases at V and 6 bases at J, leaving 9 bases unmatched. Germline CDR1 reads MNHEY; CDR2 reads SVGAGI. This CDR3 is CASSRDRRIDGYTF. Written as DNA, the CDR3 is TGTGCCAGCAGTCGGGACAGAAGGATCGATGGCTACACCTTC.

The genes are TRBV28 and TRBJ1-2; D remains ambiguous. Trimming took 7 bases from V and 9 from J, leaving 18 bases between them. The CDR3 runs to 13 residues. Germline V lookup: CDR1 MDHEN, CDR2 SYDVKM. The CDR3 coding sequence is TGTGCCAGCATTGAGAATCGGGGTTTGAGCTACACCTTC. Translated: CASIENRGLSYTF.

The chain combines TRBV9 with TRBJ1-2; 9 bases fit TRBD1. Germline V gene lookup returns CDR1 SGDLS and CDR2 YYNGEE. The CDR3 has 12 amino acids. V gave up 3 bases and J gave up 8 bases; unmatched junction bases: 2. The CDR3, as DNA: TGTGCCAGCAGCGATACAGGGGGCGGCTACACCTTC. Protein: CASSDTGGGYTF.

This clone was seen a single time. V and J are TRBV6-5 and TRBJ2-3, with TRBD2 matching 9 bases. The junction had 10 bases not matched to a gene; V was cut back by 8 bases and J by 7 bases. The CDR3 consists of 14 residues. Germline CDR1 and CDR2: MNHEY and SVGAGI. The CDR3 loop reads CASVGASGIYTQYF. CDR3 coding DNA: TGTGCCAGCGTAGGGGCTAGCGGGATATATACGCAGTATTTT.

The rearrangement joins TRBV6-5 to TRBJ2-1, with 7 bases that match TRBD2. The CDR3 length is 15 residues. Germline loops: CDR1 MNHEY, CDR2 SVGAGI. The junction had 5 bases not matched to a gene; V was cut back by 6 bases and J by 0 bases. The CDR3 loop is CASSRPSGSYNEQFF. The CDR3 bases are TGTGCCAGCAGCAGACCTAGCGGCTCCTACAATGAGCAGTTCTTC.

This clone appeared a single time. The rearrangement joins TRBV15 to TRBJ1-1, with a weak D call TRBD1 (5 bases). With 1 base removed from V and 0 bases from J, the gap between germline ends came to 6 bases. CDR1 LNHNV and CDR2 YYDKDF come from the germline V gene (reference sequence). There are 14 residues in the CDR3. The CDR3 DNA sequence: TGTGCCACCAGCAGAGGGGGCTTGAACACTGAAGCTTTCTTT. Translated, it gives CATSRGGLNTEAFF.

V gene TRBV12-3 or TRBV12-4 combines with J gene TRBJ2-1; 7 bases are a match to TRBD2. Trimming cost V 6 bases and J 8 bases; bases outside gene matches: 1. The CDR3 loop spans 11 amino acids. The CDR3 loop reads CASSGGYEQFF. For the CDR3, the DNA is TGTGCCAGCAGCGGGGGGTATGAGCAGTTCTTC.

V is TRBV4-2 and J is TRBJ2-1, with D uncertain. Between the trimmed V and J ends, which lost 4 bases and 5 bases, there was a span of 6 bases. Germline CDR1 reads LGHNA; CDR2 reads YNFKEQ. The CDR3 runs to 12 residues. The CDR3, as DNA: TGTGCCAGCAGCCTTCTAAACAATGAGCAGTTCTTC. This codes for CASSLLNNEQFF.

J is TRBJ2-1 and V is TRBV6-4; 7 nucleotides line up with TRBD2. Looked up from germline, CDR1 is MRHNA and CDR2 is SNTAGT. V trimming: 4 bases; J trimming: 4 bases; junction bases outside the gene matches: 7. The CDR3 length is 15 residues. The CDR3 sequence is CASSAAGEQYNEQFF. The CDR3 nucleotides are TGTGCCAGCAGTGCGGCGGGAGAACAATACAATGAGCAGTTCTTC.

The chain recombines TRBV6-8 with TRBJ2-5, with TRBD2 identical over 7 bases. V lost 0 bases, J lost 5 bases, and 9 bases stayed unmatched. In germline, CDR1 is MNHGY, CDR2 SAAAGT. This CDR3 spans 16 amino acids. In DNA, the CDR3 is TGTGCCAGCAGTTACTCGGGGAGGGGTCGATGGGAGACCCAGTACTTC. As protein: CASSYSGRGRWETQYF.

This clone has just one count. The chain is built from TRBV5-6 and TRBJ1-5, with D possibly being TRBD1 (5 bases). Looked up from germline, CDR1 is SGHDT and CDR2 is YYEEEE. This CDR3 has 15 amino acids. Trimming pared 0 bases from V and 5 bases from J, leaving 12 bases between. As DNA, the CDR3 is TGTGCCAGCAGCTTGGGGGTCAGGGCCGATCAGCCCCAGCATTTT. Protein: CASSLGVRADQPQHF.

The V and J genes are TRBV5-6 and TRBJ1-2; D may be TRBD1 (5 bases). The CDR3 has 16 amino acids. Trimming took 1 base from V and 4 from J, leaving 17 bases between them. CDR1 and CDR2 from the germline V gene are SGHDT and YYEEEE. CDR3 sequence reads: CASSLIGQGISYGYTF. CDR3 in DNA: TGTGCCAGCAGCTTGATCGGGCAGGGCATTAGCTATGGCTACACCTTC.

The chain couples TRBV5-1 to TRBJ2-3, with a tentative D call TRBD2 (6 bases). Germline CDR1 is SGHRS and CDR2 is YFSETQ. The CDR3 totals 16 residues. Trimming stripped 0 bases from V and 1 base from J, with 12 bases between. CDR3 amino acids: CASSLVGVAGTDTQYF. The CDR3 region has the DNA TGCGCCAGCAGCTTGGTAGGAGTAGCGGGCACAGATACGCAGTATTTT.

V and J are TRBV7-9 and TRBJ1-5; D is unclear. V was clipped by 5 bases and J by 9 bases, with 14 bases between them. The CDR3 has 13 amino acids. Germline V gene sequence: CDR1 SEHNR, CDR2 FQNEAQ (reference sequence). The CDR3: CASSPGSPRPQHF. CDR3 nucleotides: TGTGCCAGCAGCCCCGGGAGCCCCCGGCCCCAGCATTTT.

V gene TRBV6-5 combines with J gene TRBJ1-3; 8 nucleotides agree with TRBD1. CDR1 and CDR2 from the germline V gene are MNHEY and SVGAGI. The CDR3 is 14 amino acids. V dropped 6 bases and J dropped 3; count of bases not matched to a gene: 4. The CDR3: CASSSDRGGNTIYF. CDR3 coding DNA: TGTGCCAGCAGCTCTGACAGGGGTGGAAACACCATATATTTT.

The rearrangement links TRBV4-2 to TRBJ2-1, with 9 bases identical to TRBD2. Germline CDR1 LGHNA, CDR2 YNFKEQ. The CDR3 consists of 16 residues. The V and J ends lost 0 bases and 9 bases, in that order; junction bases with no gene match: 9. CDR3 sequence reads: CASSQETGLAISEQFF. In nucleotides, the CDR3 is TGTGCCAGCAGCCAAGAAACTGGACTAGCGATAAGTGAGCAGTTCTTC.

The chain recombines TRBV2 with TRBJ2-4; 10 positions match TRBD1. CDR3 size: 14 residues. The V gene end was trimmed by 5 bases and the J gene end by 9 bases; junction bases not matched to a gene: 7. Germline CDR1 is SNHLY and CDR2 is FYNNEI. This chain's CDR3 is CASSIFRDRGIQYF. The CDR3 DNA reads as TGTGCCAGCAGTATATTCCGGGACAGGGGCATTCAGTACTTC.

The rearrangement links TRBV25-1 to TRBJ1-2; TRBD1 agrees at 9 bases. The CDR3 loop spans 16 amino acids. J was trimmed by 2 bases and V by 4 bases; bases with no gene match: 8. Germline V gene data show CDR1 as MGHDK and CDR2 as SYGVNS. This chain's CDR3 is CASSGRSGTGNYGYTF. The CDR3 DNA sequence: TGTGCCAGCAGTGGACGGTCCGGGACAGGGAACTATGGCTACACCTTC.

J is TRBJ2-5 and V is TRBV11-2, with D perhaps TRBD2 (5 bases). V dropped 5 bases and J dropped 5 bases, with 6 bases sitting between them. The CDR3 sequence is 11 residues long. Germline assignment: CDR1 SGHAT and CDR2 FQNNGV. CDR3 bases: TGTGCCAGCAGCCGGGGTGAGACCCAGTACTTC. As protein: CASSRGETQYF.